The clone carrying this T cell receptor beta chain was observed once. The antigen remains unidentified. The sample holds other DNA sequences that translate to the same CDR3. As to treatment: roughly 18 received Ad26.COV2.S at low or high dose, single or two shots; 5 received placebo; per-sample allocation not given. Samples were taken on day 63 after the first vaccine or placebo injection. Boston hosted the donor, who was an adult aged 18-55 years. Profiling relied on immunoSEQ multiplex PCR, and the TCRdb table lists in-frame clones only, not all of them. The data hold 300,000 to 400,000 clones, with more than 85% observed a single time. This entry comes from a study of Ad26.COV2.S vaccination and SARS-CoV-2 variants. Overall study results and limits: The study found similar non-spike TCR breadth in vaccine and placebo recipients. Reportedly, after vaccination the spike-specific CD8+ and CD4+ T cell responses displayed substantial breadth.

Germline CDR1 reads KGHSH; CDR2 reads LQKENI. The CDR3 sequence is 13 residues long. The V end lost 6 bases, the J end lost 1 base, and 9 bases lay between the germline ends. The clonotype comes from a person between 18 and 65 years old who received the Ad26.COV2.S COVID-19 vaccine or a placebo. The starting material was peripheral blood, obtained in a trial of Ad26.COV2.S vaccine versus placebo. This rearrangement joins TRBV18 to TRBJ2-5, with a tentative D call TRBD2 (6 bases). The CDR3 bases are TGTGCCAGCTCTCCCGGGAGCCAAGAGACCCAGTACTTC. Its translation: CASSPGSQETQYF. The full variable domain, completed using reference TRBV18 and TRBJ2-5, is NAGVMQNPRHLVRRRGQEARLRCSPMKGHSHVYWYRQLPEEGLKFMVYLQKENIIDESGMPKERFSAEFPKEGPSILRIQQVVRGDSAAYFCASSPGSQETQYFGPGTRLLVL.